This T cell receptor beta chain was sequenced in a study of identical twins. TCRdb processed the 5' RACE reads anew with MiXCR; each CDR3 protein has one entry. The sample contains 570,000 or so distinct CDR3 sequences, roughly 9.9% of which appear only once. Concerning this clonotype itself: Its specificity is unknown.

Broader study findings: The authors drew conclusions from cross-sectional statistical analysis rather than following the same donors.

V was clipped by 3 bases and J by 2 bases; unmatched bases: 6. Germline CDR1 is KGHSH and CDR2 is LQKENI. The CDR3 is 16 amino acids. These data were also reused for a study on yellow fever vaccine responses in identical twins.

The sequencing input was PBMCs. This clonotype was obtained from a woman in her late teens or twenties in good health. The chain uses TRBV18 and TRBJ1-3; TRBD1 agrees at 8 bases. The CDR3 here is CASSPSDRVAGNTIYF. The DNA of the CDR3 is TGTGCCAGCTCACCTTCGGACAGGGTAGCTGGAAACACCATATATTTT.